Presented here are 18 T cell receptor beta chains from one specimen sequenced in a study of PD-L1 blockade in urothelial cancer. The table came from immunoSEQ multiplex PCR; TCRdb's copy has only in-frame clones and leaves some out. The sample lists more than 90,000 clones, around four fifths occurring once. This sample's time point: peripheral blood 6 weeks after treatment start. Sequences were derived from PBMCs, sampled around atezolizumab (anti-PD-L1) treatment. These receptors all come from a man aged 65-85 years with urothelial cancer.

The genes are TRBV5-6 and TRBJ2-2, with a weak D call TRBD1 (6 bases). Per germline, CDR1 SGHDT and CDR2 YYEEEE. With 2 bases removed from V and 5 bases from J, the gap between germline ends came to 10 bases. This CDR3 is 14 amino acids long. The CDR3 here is CASSFGDRTGELFF. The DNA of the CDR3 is TGTGCCAGCAGCTTTGGAGACAGGACCGGGGAGCTGTTTTTT.

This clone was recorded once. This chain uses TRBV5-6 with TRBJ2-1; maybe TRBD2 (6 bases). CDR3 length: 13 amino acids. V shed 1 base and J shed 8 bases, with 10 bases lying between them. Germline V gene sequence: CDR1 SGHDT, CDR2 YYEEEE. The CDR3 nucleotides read TGTGCCAGCAGCTTGTGGGGGGAGGATGAGCAGTTCTTC. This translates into CASSLWGEDEQFF. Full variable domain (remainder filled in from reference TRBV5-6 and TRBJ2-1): DAGVTQSPTHLIKTRGQQVTLRCSPKSGHDTVSWYQQALGQGPQFIFQYYEEEERQRGNFPDRFSGHQFPNYSSELNVNALLLGDSALYLCASSLWGEDEQFFGPGTRLTVL.

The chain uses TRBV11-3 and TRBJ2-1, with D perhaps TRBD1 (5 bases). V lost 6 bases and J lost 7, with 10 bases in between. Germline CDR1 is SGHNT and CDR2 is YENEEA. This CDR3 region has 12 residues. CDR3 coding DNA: TGTGCCAGCAGGGACAAAGGGAATGAGCAGTTCTTC. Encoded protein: CASRDKGNEQFF.

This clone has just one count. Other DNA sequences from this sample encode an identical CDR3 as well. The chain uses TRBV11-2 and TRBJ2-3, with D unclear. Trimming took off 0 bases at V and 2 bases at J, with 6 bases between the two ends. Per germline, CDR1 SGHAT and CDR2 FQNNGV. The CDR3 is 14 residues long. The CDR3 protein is CASSLDRVTDTQYF. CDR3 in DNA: TGTGCCAGCAGCTTAGATAGAGTCACAGATACGCAGTATTTT.

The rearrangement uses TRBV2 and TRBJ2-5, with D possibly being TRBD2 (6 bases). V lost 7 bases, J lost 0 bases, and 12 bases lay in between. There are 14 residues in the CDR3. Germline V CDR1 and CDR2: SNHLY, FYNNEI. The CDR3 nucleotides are TGTGCCAGCAAGGGCGGGGAGTACCAAGAGACCCAGTACTTC. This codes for CASKGGEYQETQYF. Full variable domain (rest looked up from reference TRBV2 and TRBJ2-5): EPEVTQTPSHQVTQMGQEVILRCVPISNHLYFYWYRQILGQKVEFLVSFYNNEISEKSEIFDDQFSVERPDGSNFTLKIRSTKLEDSAMYFCASKGGEYQETQYFGPGTRLLVL.

The CDR3 coding sequence is TGTGCCAGCAGCCAAGGGGTAGGGCCCCTCCACTTT. It translates to CASSQGVGPLHF. The chain uses TRBV6-1 and TRBJ1-6, with D possibly matching TRBD1 (5 bases). The CDR3 totals 12 residues. V gave up 6 bases and J gave up 13 bases, with 13 bases separating them. CDR1 and CDR2 (germline): MNHNS, SASEGT.

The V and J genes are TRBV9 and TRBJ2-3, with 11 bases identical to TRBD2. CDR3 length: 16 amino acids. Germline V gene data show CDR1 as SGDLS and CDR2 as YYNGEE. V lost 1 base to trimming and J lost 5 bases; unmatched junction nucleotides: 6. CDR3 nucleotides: TGTGCCAGCAGCGTACCAGGTACTAGCGGGAGAGATACGCAGTATTTT. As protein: CASSVPGTSGRDTQYF.

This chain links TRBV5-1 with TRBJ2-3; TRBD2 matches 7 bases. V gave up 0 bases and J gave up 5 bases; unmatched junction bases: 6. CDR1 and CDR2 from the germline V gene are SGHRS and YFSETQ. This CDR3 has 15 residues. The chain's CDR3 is CASSLVAGGGDTQYF. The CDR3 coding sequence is TGCGCCAGCAGCTTGGTAGCGGGTGGTGGAGATACGCAGTATTTT.

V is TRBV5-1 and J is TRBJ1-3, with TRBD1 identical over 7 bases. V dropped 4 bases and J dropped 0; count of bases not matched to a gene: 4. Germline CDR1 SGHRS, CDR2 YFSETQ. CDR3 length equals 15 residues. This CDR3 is CASSPGTASGNTIYF. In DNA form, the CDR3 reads TGCGCCAGCAGCCCCGGGACAGCCTCTGGAAACACCATATATTTT. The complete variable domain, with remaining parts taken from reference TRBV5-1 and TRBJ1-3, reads KAGVTQTPRYLIKTRGQQVTLSCSPISGHRSVSWYQQTPGQGLQFLFEYFSETQRNKGNFPGRFSGRQFSNSRSEMNVSTLELGDSALYLCASSPGTASGNTIYFGEGSWLTVV.

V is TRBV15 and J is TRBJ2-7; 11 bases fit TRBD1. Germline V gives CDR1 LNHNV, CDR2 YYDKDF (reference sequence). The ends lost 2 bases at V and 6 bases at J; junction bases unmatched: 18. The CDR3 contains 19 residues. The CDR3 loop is CATSRRTGQGVFSSGEQYF. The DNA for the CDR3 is TGTGCCACCAGCAGAAGGACGGGACAGGGGGTATTTTCTAGCGGCGAGCAGTACTTC.

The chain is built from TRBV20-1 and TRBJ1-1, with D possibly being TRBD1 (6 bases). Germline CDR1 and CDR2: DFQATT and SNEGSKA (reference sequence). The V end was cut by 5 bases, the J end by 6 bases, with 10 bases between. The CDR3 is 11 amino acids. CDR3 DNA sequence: TGCAGTGCTGTACAGGGACCTGAAGCTTTCTTT. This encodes CSAVQGPEAFF.

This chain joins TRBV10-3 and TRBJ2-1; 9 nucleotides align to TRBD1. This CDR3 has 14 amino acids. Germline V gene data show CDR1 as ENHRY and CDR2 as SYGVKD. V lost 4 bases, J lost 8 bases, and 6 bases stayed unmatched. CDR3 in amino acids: CAISAGGQGHEQFF. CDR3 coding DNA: TGTGCCATCAGTGCTGGGGGACAGGGACATGAGCAGTTCTTC.

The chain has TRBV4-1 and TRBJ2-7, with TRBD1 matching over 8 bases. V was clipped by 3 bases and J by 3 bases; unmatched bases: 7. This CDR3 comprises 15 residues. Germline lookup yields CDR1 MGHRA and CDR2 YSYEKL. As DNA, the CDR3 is TGCGCCAGCAGCCAGTCCGGGACAGGTCACTACGAGCAGTACTTC. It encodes CASSQSGTGHYEQYF.

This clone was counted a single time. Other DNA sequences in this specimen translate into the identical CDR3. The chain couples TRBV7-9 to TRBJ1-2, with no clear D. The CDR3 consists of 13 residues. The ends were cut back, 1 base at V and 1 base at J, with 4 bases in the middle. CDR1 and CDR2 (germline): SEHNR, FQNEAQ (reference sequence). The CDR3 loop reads CASSLGGNYGYTF. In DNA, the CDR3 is TGTGCCAGCAGCTTAGGCGGTAACTATGGCTACACCTTC.

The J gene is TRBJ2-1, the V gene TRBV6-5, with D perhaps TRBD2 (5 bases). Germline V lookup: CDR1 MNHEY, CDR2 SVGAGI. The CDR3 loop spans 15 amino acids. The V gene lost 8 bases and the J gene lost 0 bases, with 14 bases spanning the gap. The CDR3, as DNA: TGTGCCAGCTGGGCTAGCACCCGCTCCTACAATGAGCAGTTCTTC. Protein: CASWASTRSYNEQFF.

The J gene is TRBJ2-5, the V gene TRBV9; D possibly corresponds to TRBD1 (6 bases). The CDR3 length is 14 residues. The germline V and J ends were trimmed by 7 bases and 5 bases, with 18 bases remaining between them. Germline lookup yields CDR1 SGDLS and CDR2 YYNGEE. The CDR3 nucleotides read TGTGCCAGCTCTCTTGGAGAGGGGGAGGAGACCCAGTACTTC. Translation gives CASSLGEGEETQYF. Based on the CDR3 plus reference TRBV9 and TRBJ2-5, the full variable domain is DSGVTQTPKHLITATGQRVTLRCSPRSGDLSVYWYQQSLDQGLQFLIQYYNGEERAKGNILERFSAQQFPDLHSELNLSSLELGDSALYFCASSLGEGEETQYFGPGTRLLVL.

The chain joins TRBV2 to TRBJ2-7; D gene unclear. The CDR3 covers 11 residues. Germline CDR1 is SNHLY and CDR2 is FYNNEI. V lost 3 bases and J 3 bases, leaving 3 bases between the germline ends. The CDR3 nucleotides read TGTGCCAGCAGTGACAGCTACGAGCAGTACTTC. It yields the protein CASSDSYEQYF. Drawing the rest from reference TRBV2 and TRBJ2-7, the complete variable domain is EPEVTQTPSHQVTQMGQEVILRCVPISNHLYFYWYRQILGQKVEFLVSFYNNEISEKSEIFDDQFSVERPDGSNFTLKIRSTKLEDSAMYFCASSDSYEQYFGPGTRLTVT.

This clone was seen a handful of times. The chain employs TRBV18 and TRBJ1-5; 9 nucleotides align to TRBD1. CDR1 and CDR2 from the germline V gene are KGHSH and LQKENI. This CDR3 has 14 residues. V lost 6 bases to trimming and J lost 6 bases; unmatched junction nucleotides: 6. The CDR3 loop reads CASSPDRGAQPQHF. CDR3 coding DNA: TGTGCCAGCTCCCCGGACAGGGGTGCTCAGCCCCAGCATTTT.